This T cell receptor (beta chain) was recorded in a study of T-cell reconstitution after alpha-beta-depleted transplantation in children. Trimming removed 5 bases at V and 0 bases at J, with 11 bases between. The V gene's germline CDR1 is DFQATT and CDR2 SNEGSKA (reference sequence). This CDR3 is 14 amino acids long. Molecular barcoding with unique molecular identifiers was used for the TCRbeta library. TCRdb reprocessed the PCR reads via MiXCR and lists one record per CDR3 protein. The sample lists around 500,000 distinct CDR3 sequences; roughly an eighth were seen once. The specimen was PBMCs from the stem cell graft donor, collected from the stem cell graft. The sequence was obtained from a human donor who donated a stem cell graft to a child with combined immunodeficiency. The rearrangement uses TRBV20-1 and TRBJ1-3, with D maybe TRBD1 (6 bases). CDR3 nucleotide sequence: TGCAGTGCTGGACAGCGAATCTCTGGAAACACCATATATTTT. Amino acid sequence: CSAGQRISGNTIYF.